This T cell receptor (beta chain) appears in the sequencing data of a study of control samples from healthy donors and cancer patients. Only in-frame clones appear in the TCRdb table, and some are missing; sequencing was by immunoSEQ multiplex PCR. The sample lists about 94,000 clones, 86% occurring once. This clone showed up just a few times. The material sequenced was blood. The sequence derives from a woman in her 50s in good health.

CDR3 in amino acids: CASSLFGEGQPQHF. CDR3 DNA sequence: TGTGCCAGCAGCTTATTCGGGGAGGGTCAGCCCCAGCATTTT. The rearrangement joins TRBV7-9 to TRBJ1-5; D is ambiguous. CDR3 size: 14 residues. The ends were cut back, 2 bases at V and 6 bases at J, with 11 bases in the middle. The V gene's germline CDR1 is SEHNR and CDR2 FQNEAQ (reference sequence).